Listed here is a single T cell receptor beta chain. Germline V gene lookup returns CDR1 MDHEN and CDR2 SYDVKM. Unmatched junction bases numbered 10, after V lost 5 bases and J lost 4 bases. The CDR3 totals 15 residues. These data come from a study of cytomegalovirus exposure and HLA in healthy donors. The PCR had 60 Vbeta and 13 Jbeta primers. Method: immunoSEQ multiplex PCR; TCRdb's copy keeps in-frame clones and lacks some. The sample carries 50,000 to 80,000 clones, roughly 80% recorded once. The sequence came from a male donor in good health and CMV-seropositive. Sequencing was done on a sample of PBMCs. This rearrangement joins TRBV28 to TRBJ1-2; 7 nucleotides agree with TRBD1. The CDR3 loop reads CASSTIGAGGYGYTF. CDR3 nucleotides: TGTGCCAGCAGTACCATAGGGGCAGGGGGCTATGGCTACACCTTC.